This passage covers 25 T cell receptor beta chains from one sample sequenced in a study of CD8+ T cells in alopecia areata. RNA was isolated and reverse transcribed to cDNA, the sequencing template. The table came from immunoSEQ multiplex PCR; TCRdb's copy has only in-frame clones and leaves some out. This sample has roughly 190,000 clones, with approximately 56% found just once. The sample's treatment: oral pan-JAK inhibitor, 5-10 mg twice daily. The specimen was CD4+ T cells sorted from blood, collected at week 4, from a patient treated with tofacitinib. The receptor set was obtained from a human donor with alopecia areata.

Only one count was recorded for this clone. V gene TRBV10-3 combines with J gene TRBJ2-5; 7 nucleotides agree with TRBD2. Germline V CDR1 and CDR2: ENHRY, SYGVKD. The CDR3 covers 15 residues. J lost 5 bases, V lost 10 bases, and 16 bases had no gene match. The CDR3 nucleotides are TGTGCCAGCGGCCGGGGGGTAGGGAAGTACGAGACCCAGTACTTC. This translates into CASGRGVGKYETQYF.

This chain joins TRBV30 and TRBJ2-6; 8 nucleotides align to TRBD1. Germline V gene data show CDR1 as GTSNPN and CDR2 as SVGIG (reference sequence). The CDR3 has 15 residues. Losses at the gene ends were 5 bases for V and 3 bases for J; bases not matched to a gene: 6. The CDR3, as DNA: TGTGCCTGGGCCCCCAGGGGGCGTGGGGCCAACGTCCTGACTTTC. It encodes CAWAPRGRGANVLTF. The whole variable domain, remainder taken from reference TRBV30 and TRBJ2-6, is SQTIHQWPATLVQPVGSPLSLECTVEGTSNPNLYWYRQAAGRGLQLLFYSVGIGQISSEVPQNLSASRPQDRQFILSSKKLLLSDSGFYLCAWAPRGRGANVLTFGAGSRLTVL.

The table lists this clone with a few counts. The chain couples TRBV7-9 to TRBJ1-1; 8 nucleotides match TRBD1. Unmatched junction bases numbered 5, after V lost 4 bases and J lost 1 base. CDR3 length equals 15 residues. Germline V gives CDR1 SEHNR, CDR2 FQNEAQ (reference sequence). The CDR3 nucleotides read TGTGCCAGCAGCTGGGGAACAGGGGGGAACACTGAAGCTTTCTTT. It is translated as CASSWGTGGNTEAFF.

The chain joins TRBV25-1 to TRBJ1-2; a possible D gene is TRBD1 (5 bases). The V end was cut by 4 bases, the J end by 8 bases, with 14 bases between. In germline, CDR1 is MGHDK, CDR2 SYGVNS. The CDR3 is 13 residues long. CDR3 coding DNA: TGTGCCAGCAGTGGGGACGGTCGCGAGGGCTACACCTTC. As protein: CASSGDGREGYTF.

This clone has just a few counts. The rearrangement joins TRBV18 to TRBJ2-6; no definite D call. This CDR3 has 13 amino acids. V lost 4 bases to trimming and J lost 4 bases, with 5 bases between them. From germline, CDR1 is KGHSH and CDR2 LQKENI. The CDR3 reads CASSRGGANVLTF. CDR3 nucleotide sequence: TGTGCCAGCTCACGGGGAGGGGCCAACGTCCTGACTTTC.

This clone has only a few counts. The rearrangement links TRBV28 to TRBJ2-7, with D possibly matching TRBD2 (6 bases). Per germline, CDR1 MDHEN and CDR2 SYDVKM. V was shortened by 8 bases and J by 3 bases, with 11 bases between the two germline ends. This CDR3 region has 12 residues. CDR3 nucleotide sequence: TGTGCCAGCGGGAGGAAGGTCTACGAGCAGTACTTC. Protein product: CASGRKVYEQYF.

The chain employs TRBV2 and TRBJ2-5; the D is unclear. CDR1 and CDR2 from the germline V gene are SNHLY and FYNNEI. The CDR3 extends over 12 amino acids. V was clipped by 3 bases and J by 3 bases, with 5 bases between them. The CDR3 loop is CASSESEETQYF. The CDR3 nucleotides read TGTGCCAGCAGTGAGAGTGAAGAGACCCAGTACTTC.

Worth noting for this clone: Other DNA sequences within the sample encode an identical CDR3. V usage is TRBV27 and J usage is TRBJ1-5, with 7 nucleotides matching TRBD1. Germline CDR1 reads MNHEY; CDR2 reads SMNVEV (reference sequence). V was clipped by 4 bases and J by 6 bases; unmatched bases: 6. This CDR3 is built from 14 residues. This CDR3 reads CASSSQGGGQPQHF. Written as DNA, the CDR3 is TGTGCCAGCAGTTCCCAGGGGGGAGGTCAGCCCCAGCATTTT.

The CDR3 DNA reads TGCAGCGTAAGGTCAGGGAGCAATCAGCCCCAGCATTTT. Its translation is CSVRSGSNQPQHF. The V and J genes are TRBV29-1 and TRBJ1-5; D may be TRBD1 (5 bases). Germline CDR1 is SQVTM and CDR2 is ANQGSEA. V was shortened by 6 bases and J by 1 base, with 10 bases between the two germline ends. The CDR3 covers 13 residues.

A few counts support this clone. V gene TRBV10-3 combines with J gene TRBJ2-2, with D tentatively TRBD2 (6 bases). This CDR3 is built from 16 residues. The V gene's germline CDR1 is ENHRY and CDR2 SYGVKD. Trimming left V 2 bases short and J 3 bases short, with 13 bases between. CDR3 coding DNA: TGTGCCATCAGTGAGATGTCTGGAGGGGACACCGGGGAGCTGTTTTTT. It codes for CAISEMSGGDTGELFF.

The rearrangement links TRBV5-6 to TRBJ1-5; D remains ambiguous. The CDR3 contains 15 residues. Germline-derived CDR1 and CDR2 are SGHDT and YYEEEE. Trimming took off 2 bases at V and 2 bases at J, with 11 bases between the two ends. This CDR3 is CASSFSFVGNQPQHF. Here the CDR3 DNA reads TGTGCCAGCAGCTTCTCATTCGTGGGCAATCAGCCCCAGCATTTT.

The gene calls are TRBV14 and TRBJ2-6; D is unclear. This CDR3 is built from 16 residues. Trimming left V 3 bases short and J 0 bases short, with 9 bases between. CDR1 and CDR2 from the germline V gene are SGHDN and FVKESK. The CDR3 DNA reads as TGTGCCAGCAGCCAGCTTATCGGCTCTGGGGCCAACGTCCTGACTTTC. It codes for CASSQLIGSGANVLTF.

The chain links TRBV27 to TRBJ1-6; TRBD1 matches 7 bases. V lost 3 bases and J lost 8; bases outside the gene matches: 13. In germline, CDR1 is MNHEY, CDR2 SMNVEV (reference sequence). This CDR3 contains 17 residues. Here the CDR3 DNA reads TGTGCCAGCAGTTTCTTTCGACAGGGTGGGATGGATTCACCCCTCCACTTT. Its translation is CASSFFRQGGMDSPLHF.

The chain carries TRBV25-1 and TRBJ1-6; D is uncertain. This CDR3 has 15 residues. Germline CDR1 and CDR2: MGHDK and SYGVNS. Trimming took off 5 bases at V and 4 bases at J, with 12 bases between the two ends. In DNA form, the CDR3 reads TGTGCCAGCAGTTCCCCCGAGGGTTATAATTCACCCCTCCACTTT. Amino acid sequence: CASSSPEGYNSPLHF. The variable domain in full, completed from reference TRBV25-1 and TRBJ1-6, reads EADIYQTPRYLVIGTGKKITLECSQTMGHDKMYWYQQDPGMELHLIHYSYGVNSTEKGDLSSESTVSRIRTEHFPLTLESARPSHTSQYLCASSSPEGYNSPLHFGNGTRLTVT.

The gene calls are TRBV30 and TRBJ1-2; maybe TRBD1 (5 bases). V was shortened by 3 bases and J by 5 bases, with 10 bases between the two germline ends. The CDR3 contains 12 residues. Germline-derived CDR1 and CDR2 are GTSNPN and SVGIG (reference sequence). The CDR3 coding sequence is TGTGCCTGGAGAGGGACGGCGTATGGCTACACCTTC. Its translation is CAWRGTAYGYTF.

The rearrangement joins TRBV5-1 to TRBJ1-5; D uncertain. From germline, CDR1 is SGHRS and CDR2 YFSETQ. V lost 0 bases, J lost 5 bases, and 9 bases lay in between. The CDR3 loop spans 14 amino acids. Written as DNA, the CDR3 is TGCGCCAGCAGCTTGGCGGGGATCGATCAGCCCCAGCATTTT. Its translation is CASSLAGIDQPQHF. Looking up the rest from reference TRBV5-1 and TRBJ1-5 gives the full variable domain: KAGVTQTPRYLIKTRGQQVTLSCSPISGHRSVSWYQQTPGQGLQFLFEYFSETQRNKGNFPGRFSGRQFSNSRSEMNVSTLELGDSALYLCASSLAGIDQPQHFGDGTRLSIL.

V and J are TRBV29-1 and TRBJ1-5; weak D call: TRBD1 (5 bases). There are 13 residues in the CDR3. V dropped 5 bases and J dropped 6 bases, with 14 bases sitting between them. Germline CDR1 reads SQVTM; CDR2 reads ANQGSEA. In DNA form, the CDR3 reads TGCAGCGTTAATGGGGGGGACGGTCAGCCCCAGCATTTT. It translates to CSVNGGDGQPQHF.

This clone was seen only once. The CDR3 nucleotides are TGTGCCAGCAGTGAGAGGACACTGGACACCGGGGAGCTGTTTTTT. Translating gives CASSERTLDTGELFF. This rearrangement joins TRBV2 to TRBJ2-2; D is perhaps TRBD1 (5 bases). The CDR3 contains 15 residues. The germline gives CDR1 SNHLY, CDR2 FYNNEI. V was pared by 3 bases and J by 3 bases, with 11 bases between.

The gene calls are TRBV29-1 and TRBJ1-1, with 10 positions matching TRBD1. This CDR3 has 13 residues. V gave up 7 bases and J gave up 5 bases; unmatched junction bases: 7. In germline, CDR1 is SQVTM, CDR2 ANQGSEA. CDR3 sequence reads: CSGRQGAQTEAFF. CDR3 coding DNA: TGCAGCGGTCGACAGGGGGCGCAAACTGAAGCTTTCTTT.

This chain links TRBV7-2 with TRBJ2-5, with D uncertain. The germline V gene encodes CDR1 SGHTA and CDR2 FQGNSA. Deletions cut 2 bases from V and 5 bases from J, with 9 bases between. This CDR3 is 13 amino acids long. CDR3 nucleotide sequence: TGTGCCAGCAGCTTAACGGTTATCGAGACCCAGTACTTC. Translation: CASSLTVIETQYF.

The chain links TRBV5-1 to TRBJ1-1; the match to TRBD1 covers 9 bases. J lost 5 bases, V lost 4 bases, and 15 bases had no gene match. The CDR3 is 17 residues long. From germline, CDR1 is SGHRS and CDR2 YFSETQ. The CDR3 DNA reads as TGCGCCAGCAGCGATCCCTTCCCGGGACAGGGAGGAACTGAAGCTTTCTTT. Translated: CASSDPFPGQGGTEAFF.

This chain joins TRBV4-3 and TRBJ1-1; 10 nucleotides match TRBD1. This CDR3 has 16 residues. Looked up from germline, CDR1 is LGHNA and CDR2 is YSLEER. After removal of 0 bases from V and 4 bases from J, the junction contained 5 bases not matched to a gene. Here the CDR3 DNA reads TGCGCCAGCAGCCAAGACCGGACAGGGGGATTCACTGAAGCTTTCTTT. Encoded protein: CASSQDRTGGFTEAFF.

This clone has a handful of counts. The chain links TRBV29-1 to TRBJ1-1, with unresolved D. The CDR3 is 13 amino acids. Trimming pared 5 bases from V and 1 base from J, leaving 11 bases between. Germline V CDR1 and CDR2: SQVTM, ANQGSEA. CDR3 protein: CSVHSLRNTEAFF. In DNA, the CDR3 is TGCAGCGTTCACAGCCTTAGGAACACTGAAGCTTTCTTT. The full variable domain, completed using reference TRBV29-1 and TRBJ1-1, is SAVISQKPSRDICQRGTSLTIQCQVDSQVTMMFWYRQQPGQSLTLIATANQGSEATYESGFVIDKFPISRPNLTFSTLTVSNMSPEDSSIYLCSVHSLRNTEAFFGQGTRLTVV.

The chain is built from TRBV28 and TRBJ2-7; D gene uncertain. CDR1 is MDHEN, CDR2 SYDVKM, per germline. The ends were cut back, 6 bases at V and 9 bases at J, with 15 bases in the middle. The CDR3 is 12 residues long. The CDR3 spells CASRGPRDWQYF. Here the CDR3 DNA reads TGTGCCAGCAGAGGACCTCGTGACTGGCAGTACTTC.

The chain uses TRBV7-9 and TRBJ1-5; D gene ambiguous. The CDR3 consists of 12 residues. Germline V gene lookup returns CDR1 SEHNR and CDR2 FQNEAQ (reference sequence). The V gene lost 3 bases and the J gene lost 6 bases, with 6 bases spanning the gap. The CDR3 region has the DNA TGTGCCAGCAGCTTGGTTTCTCAGCCCCAGCATTTT. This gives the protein CASSLVSQPQHF. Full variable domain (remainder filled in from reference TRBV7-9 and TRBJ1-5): DTGVSQNPRHKITKRGQNVTFRCDPISEHNRLYWYRQTLGQGPEFLTYFQNEAQLEKSRLLSDRFSAERPKGSFSTLEIQRTEQGDSAMYLCASSLVSQPQHFGDGTRLSIL.